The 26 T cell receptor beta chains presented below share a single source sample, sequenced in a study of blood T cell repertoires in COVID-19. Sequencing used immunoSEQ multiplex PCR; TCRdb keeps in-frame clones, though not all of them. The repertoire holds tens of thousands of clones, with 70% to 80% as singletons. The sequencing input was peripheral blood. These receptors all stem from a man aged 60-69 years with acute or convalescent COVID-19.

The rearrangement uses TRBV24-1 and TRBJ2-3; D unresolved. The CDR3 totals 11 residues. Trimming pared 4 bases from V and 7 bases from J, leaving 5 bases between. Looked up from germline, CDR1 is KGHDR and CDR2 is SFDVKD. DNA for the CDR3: TGTGCCACCAGTGAGTCCTATACGCAGTATTTT. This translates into CATSESYTQYF.

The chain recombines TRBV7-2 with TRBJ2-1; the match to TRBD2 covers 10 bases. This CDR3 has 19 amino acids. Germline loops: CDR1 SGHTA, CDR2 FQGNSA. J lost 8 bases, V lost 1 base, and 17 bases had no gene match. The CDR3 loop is CASSLGVQSGRALSHEQFF. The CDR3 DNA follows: TGTGCCAGCAGCTTAGGGGTTCAAAGCGGGAGGGCCTTAAGCCATGAGCAGTTCTTC.

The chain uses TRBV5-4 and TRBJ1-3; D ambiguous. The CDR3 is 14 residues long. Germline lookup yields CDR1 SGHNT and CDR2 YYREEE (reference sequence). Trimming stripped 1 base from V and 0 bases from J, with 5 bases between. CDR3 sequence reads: CASSLTGSGNTIYF. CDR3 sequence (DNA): TGTGCCAGCAGCTTGACGGGCTCTGGAAACACCATATATTTT.

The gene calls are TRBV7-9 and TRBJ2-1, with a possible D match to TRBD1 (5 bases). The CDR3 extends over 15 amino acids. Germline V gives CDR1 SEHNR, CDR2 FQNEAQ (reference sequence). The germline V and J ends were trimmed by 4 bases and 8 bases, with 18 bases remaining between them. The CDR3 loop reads CASSSPSRDYDEQFF. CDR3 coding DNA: TGTGCCAGCAGCTCACCGTCCAGGGATTACGATGAGCAGTTCTTC.

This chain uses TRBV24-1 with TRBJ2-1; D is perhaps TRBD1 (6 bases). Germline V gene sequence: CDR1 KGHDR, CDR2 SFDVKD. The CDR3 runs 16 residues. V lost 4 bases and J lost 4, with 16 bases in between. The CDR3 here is CATSDPGHFLYNEQFF. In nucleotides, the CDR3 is TGTGCCACCAGTGACCCGGGACACTTTCTATACAATGAGCAGTTCTTC.

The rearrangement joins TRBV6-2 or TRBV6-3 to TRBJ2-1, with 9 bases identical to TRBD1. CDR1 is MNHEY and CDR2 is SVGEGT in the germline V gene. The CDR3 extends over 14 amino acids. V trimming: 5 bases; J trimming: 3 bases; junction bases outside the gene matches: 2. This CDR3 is CASSRQGGYNEQFF. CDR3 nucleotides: TGTGCCAGCAGTCGACAGGGGGGCTACAATGAGCAGTTCTTC.

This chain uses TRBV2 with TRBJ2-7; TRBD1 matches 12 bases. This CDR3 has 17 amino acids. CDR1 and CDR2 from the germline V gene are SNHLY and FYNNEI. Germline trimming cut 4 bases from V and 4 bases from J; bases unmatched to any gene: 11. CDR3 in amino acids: CASSGTSRDRGLYEQYF. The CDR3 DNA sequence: TGTGCCAGCAGTGGAACTTCCCGGGACAGGGGGCTATACGAGCAGTACTTC.

The CDR3 here is CASSRFSGRRYEQYF. The CDR3 DNA reads TGTGCCAGCAGTCGCTTTAGCGGGAGAAGGTACGAGCAGTACTTC. The V gene is TRBV6-5, the J gene TRBJ2-7; 9 nucleotides align to TRBD2. This CDR3 is 15 amino acids long. Germline values: CDR1 MNHEY, CDR2 SVGAGI. Trimming at V came to 5 bases and at J to 4 bases, leaving 9 bases not matched to a gene.

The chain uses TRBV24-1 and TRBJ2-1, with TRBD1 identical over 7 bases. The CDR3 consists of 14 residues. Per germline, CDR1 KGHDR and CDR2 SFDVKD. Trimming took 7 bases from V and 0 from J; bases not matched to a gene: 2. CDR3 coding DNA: TGTGCCACCAGCCGGGACAGCTCCTACAATGAGCAGTTCTTC. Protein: CATSRDSSYNEQFF.

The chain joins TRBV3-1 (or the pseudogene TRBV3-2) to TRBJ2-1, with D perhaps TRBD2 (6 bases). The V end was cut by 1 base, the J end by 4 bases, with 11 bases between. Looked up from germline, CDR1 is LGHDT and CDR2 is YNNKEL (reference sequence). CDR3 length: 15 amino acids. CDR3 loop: CASSQAWDFYNEQFF. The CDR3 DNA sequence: TGTGCCAGCAGCCAAGCCTGGGACTTTTACAATGAGCAGTTCTTC.

The CDR3 DNA sequence: TGTGCCTGGAGAGGCTCTCAACAGGGGGGAACTGAAGCTTTCTTT. Translation gives CAWRGSQQGGTEAFF. V and J are TRBV30 and TRBJ1-1; 8 nucleotides agree with TRBD1. J was trimmed by 5 bases and V by 3 bases; bases with no gene match: 11. The CDR3 covers 15 residues. Germline V gene lookup returns CDR1 GTSNPN and CDR2 SVGIG (reference sequence).

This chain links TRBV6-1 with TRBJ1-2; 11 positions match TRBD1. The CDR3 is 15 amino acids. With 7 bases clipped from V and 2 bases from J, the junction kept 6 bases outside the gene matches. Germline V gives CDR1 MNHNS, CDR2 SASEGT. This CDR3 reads CASNSRDRGNYGYTF. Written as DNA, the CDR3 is TGTGCCAGCAACAGCCGGGACAGGGGGAACTATGGCTACACCTTC.

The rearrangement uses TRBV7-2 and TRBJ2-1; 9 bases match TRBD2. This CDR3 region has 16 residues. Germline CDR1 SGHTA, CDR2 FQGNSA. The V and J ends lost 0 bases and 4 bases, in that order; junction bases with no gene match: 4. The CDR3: CASSLALSGRYNEQFF. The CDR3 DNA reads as TGTGCCAGCAGCTTAGCTCTTAGCGGGAGATACAATGAGCAGTTCTTC.

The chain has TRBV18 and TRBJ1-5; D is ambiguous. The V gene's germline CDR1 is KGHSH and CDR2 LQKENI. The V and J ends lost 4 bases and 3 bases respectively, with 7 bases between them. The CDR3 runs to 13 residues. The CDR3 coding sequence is TGTGCCAGCTCACTAGACAACAATCAGCCCCAGCATTTT. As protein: CASSLDNNQPQHF.

CDR3 sequence: CSAPERAEAFF. The CDR3 coding sequence is TGCAGTGCCCCCGAGAGGGCTGAAGCTTTCTTT. The J gene is TRBJ1-1, the V gene TRBV20-1, with D uncertain. The length of the CDR3 is 11 residues. From germline, CDR1 is DFQATT and CDR2 SNEGSKA (reference sequence). Trimming removed 6 bases from V and 6 bases from J, with 11 bases in between.

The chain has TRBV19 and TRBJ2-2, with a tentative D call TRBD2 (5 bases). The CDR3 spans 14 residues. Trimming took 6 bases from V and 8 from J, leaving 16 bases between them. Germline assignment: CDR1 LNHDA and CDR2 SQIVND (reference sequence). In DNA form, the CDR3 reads TGTGCCAGTAGCCCGCGGGCGGGTCCGGGGGAGCTGTTTTTT. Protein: CASSPRAGPGELFF.

The CDR3 DNA reads as TGTGCCATCACTTCGATGACTAGCGGGGCAGATACGCAGTATTTT. Translating gives CAITSMTSGADTQYF. V and J are TRBV10-3 and TRBJ2-3; 11 bases fit TRBD2. Per germline, CDR1 ENHRY and CDR2 SYGVKD. This CDR3 comprises 15 residues. J was trimmed by 4 bases and V by 7 bases; bases with no gene match: 7.

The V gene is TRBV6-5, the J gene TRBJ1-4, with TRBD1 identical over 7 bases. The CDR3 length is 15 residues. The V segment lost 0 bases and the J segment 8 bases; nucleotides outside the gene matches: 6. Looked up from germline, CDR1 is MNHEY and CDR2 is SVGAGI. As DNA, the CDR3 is TGTGCCAGCAGTTACTCGACAGGGAGGAACGAAAAACTGTTTTTT. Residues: CASSYSTGRNEKLFF.

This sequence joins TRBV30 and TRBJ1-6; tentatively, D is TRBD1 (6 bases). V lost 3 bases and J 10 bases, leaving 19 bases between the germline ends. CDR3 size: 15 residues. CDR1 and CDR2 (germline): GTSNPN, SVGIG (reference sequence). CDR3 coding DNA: TGTGCCTGGAGGGGTACAGGGACCCGTGACTCACCCCTCCACTTT. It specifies CAWRGTGTRDSPLHF.

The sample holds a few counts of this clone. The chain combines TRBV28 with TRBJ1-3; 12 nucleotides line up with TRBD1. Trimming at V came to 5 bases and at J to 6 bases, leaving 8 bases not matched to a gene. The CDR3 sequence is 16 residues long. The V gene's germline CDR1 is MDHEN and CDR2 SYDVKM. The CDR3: CASSPYTGQGANTIYF. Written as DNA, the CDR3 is TGTGCCAGCAGTCCGTACACGGGACAGGGGGCAAACACCATATATTTT.

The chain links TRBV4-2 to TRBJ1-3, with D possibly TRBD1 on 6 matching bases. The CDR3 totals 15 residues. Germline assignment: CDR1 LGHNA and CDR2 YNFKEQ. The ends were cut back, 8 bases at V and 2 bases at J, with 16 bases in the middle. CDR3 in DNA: TGTGCCAGCCGCGAGGCAGGGGACCCTGGAAACACCATATATTTT. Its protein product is CASREAGDPGNTIYF.

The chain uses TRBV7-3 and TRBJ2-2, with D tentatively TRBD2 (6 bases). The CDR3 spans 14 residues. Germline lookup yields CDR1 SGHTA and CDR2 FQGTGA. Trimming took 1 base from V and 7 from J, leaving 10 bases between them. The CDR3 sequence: CASSLSGDVGELFF. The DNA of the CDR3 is TGTGCCAGCAGCTTAAGCGGGGACGTCGGGGAGCTGTTTTTT.

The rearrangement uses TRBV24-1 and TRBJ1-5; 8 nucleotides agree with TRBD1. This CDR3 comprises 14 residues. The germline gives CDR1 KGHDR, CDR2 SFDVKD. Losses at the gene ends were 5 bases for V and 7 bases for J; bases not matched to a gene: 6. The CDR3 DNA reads TGTGCCACCAGTGTCCAGGGGGCAGAGCAGCCCCAGCATTTT. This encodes CATSVQGAEQPQHF.

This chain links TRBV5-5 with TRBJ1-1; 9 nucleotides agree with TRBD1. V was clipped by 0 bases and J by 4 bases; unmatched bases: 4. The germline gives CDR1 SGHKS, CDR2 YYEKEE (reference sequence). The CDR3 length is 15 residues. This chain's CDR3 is CASSLGTGVSTEAFF. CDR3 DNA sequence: TGTGCCAGCAGCTTGGGGACAGGGGTGAGCACTGAAGCTTTCTTT.

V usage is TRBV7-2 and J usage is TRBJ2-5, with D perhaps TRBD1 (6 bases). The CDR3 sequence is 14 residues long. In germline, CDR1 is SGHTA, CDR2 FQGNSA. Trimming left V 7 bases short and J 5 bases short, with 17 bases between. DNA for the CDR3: TGTGCCAGCAACGAACAGGGTTGGGGGGAGACCCAGTACTTC. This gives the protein CASNEQGWGETQYF.

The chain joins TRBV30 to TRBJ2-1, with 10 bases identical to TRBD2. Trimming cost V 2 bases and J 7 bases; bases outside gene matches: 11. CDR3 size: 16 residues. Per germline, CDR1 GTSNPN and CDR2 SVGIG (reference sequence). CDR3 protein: CAWSSGGLAHPNEQFF. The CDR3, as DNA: TGTGCCTGGAGTTCCGGGGGACTAGCGCACCCTAATGAGCAGTTCTTC.